The table lists the clone carrying this TCR beta chain with a few counts. Its matching antigen is unknown. The data were obtained in a study of cytomegalovirus exposure and HLA in healthy donors. Notes on the study in general: Later analysis suggested links between common viral pathogens and several top significant clusters. In a later analysis, productive TCRs from donors in an Asian-associated ancestry cluster reportedly carried fewer N-insertions than the cohort mean. Earlier analysis yielded a pattern in which most TCR beta V segments were productive about 90% or about 30% of the time.

Whereas donors were nominally healthy upon sampling, unrecorded immune exposures were probable. The germline gives CDR1 SGHRS, CDR2 YFSETQ. V lost 0 bases and J lost 8, with 9 bases in between. CDR3 length: 14 amino acids. PCR used 60 Vbeta primers and 13 Jbeta primers. TCRdb's copy holds only in-frame clones and misses some; the assay was immunoSEQ multiplex PCR. Of 200,000 to 250,000 clones detected, approximately 82% appear once; the ten largest clones hold 0.58%. The chain links TRBV5-1 to TRBJ1-6; D perhaps matches TRBD1 (6 bases). Sequences were obtained from PBMCs. This TCR came from a woman aged 40 to 49 in good health and CMV-seronegative. CDR3 sequence reads: CASSLGEGDSPLHF. As DNA, the CDR3 is TGCGCCAGCAGCTTGGGAGAGGGGGATTCACCCCTCCACTTT.